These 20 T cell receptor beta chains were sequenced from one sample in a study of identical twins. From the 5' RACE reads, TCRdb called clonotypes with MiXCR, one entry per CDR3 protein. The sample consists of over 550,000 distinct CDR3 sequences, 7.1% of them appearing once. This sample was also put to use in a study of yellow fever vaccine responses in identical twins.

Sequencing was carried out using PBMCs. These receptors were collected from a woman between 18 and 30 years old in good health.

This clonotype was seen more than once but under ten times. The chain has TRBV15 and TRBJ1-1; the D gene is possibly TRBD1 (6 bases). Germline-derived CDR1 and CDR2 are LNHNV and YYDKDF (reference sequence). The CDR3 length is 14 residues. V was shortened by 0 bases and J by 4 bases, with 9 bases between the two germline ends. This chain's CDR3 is CATSRDGGGTEAFF. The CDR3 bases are TGTGCCACCAGCAGAGATGGGGGCGGCACTGAAGCTTTCTTT.

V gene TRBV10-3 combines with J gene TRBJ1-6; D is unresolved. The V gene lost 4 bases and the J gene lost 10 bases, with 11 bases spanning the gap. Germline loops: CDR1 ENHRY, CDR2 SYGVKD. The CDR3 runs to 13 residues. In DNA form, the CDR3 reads TGTGCCATCAGTGGCGGGGTCCCCTCACCCCTCCACTTT. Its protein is CAISGGVPSPLHF.

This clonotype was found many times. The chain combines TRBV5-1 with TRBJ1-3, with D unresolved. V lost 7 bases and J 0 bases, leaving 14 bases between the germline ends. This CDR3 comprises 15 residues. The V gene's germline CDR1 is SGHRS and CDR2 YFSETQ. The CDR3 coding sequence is TGCGCCAGCCGACAAGGTGGTATCTCTGGAAACACCATATATTTT. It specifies CASRQGGISGNTIYF. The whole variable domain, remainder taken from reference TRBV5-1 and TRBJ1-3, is KAGVTQTPRYLIKTRGQQVTLSCSPISGHRSVSWYQQTPGQGLQFLFEYFSETQRNKGNFPGRFSGRQFSNSRSEMNVSTLELGDSALYLCASRQGGISGNTIYFGEGSWLTVV.

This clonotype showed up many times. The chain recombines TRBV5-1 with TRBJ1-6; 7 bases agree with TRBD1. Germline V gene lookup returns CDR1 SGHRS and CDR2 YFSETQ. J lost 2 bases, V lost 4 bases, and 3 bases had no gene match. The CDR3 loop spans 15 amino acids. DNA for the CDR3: TGCGCCAGCAGCCTGGACAGGACCTATAATTCACCCCTCCACTTT. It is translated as CASSLDRTYNSPLHF.

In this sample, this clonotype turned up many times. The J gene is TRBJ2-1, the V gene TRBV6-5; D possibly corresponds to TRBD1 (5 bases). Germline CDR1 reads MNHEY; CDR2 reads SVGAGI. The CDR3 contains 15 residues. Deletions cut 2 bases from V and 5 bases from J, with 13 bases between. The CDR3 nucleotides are TGTGCCAGCAGTTACCGGCAGGGTGGGGACAATGAGCAGTTCTTC. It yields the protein CASSYRQGGDNEQFF.

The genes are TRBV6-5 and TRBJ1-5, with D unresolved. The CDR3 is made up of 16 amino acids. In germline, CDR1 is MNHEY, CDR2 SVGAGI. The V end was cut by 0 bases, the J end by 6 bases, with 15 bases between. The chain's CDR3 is CASSYSGIGGSQPQHF. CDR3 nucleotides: TGTGCCAGCAGTTACTCGGGGATCGGAGGGAGTCAGCCCCAGCATTTT.

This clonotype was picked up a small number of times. CDR3 residues: CAISTLAYEQYF. CDR3 sequence (DNA): TGTGCCATCAGTACACTTGCCTACGAGCAGTACTTC. The chain employs TRBV10-3 and TRBJ2-7; no reliable D call. CDR1 is ENHRY, CDR2 SYGVKD, per germline. The ends were cut back, 5 bases at V and 2 bases at J, with 7 bases in the middle. The length of the CDR3 is 12 residues.

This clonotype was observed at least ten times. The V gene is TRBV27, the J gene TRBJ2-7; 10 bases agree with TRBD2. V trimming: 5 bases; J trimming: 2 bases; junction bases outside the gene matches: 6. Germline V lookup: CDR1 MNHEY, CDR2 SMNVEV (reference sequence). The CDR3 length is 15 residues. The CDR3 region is CASSPEGLAAYEQYF. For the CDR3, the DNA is TGTGCCAGCAGTCCCGAAGGACTAGCGGCCTACGAGCAGTACTTC.

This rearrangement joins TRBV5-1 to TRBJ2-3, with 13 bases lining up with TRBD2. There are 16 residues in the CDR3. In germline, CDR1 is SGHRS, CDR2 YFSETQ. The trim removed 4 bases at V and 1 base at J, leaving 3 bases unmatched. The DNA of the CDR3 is TGCGCCAGCAGCGGAGGGACTAGCGGGGGCACAGATACGCAGTATTTT. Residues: CASSGGTSGGTDTQYF.

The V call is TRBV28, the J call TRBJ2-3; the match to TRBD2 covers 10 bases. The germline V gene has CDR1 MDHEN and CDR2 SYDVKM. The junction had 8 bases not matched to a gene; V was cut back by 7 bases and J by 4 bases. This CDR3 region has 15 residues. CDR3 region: CASIPLAGEADTQYF. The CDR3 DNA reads TGTGCCAGCATTCCCCTAGCGGGAGAGGCAGATACGCAGTATTTT.

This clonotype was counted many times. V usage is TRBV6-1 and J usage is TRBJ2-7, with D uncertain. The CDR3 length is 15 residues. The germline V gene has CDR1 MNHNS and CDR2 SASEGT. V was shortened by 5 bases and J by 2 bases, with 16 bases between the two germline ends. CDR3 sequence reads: CASSSVAPVTYEQYF. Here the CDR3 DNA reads TGTGCCAGCAGTAGTGTCGCGCCCGTTACCTACGAGCAGTACTTC.

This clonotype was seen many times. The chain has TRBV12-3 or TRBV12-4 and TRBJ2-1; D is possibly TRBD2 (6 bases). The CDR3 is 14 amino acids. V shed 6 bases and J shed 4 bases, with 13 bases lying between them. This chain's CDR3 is CASRAGGKYNEQFF. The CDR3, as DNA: TGTGCCAGCAGGGCCGGAGGGAAATACAATGAGCAGTTCTTC.

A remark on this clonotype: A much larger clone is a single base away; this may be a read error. The CDR3 region is CASTHPQGALPSQFF. As DNA, the CDR3 is TGTGCCAGCACCCACCCCCAGGGAGCCCTCCCGTCGCAGTTCTTC. The V gene is TRBV3-1, the J gene TRBJ2-1, with D perhaps being TRBD1 or TRBD2 (5 bases each). This CDR3 contains 15 residues. Per germline, CDR1 LGHDT and CDR2 YNNKEL (reference sequence). V dropped 7 bases and J dropped 12 bases, with 25 bases sitting between them.

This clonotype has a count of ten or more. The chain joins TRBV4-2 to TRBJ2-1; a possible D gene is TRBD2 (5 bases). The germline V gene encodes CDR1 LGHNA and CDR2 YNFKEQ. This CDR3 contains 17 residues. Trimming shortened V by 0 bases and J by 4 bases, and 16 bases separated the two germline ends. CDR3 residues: CASSQDRTSAGYNEQFF. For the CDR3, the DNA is TGTGCCAGCAGCCAAGATAGAACCTCGGCGGGTTACAATGAGCAGTTCTTC.

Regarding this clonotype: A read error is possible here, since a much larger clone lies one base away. CDR3 sequence reads: CSALRARMVYEQYF. The CDR3, as DNA: TGCAGTGCTCTGCGGGCCAGGATGGTATACGAGCAGTACTTC. This chain uses TRBV20-1 with TRBJ2-7, with D perhaps matching TRBD2 (5 bases). Germline V lookup: CDR1 DFQATT, CDR2 SNEGSKA (reference sequence). V lost 5 bases, J lost 4 bases, and 18 bases lay in between. CDR3 size: 14 residues.

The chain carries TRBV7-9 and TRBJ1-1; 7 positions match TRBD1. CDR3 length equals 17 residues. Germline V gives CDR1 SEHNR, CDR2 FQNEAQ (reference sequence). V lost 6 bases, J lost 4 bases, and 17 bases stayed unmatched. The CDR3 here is CASRHSHHPTGTTEAFF. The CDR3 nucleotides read TGTGCCAGCAGACACAGTCATCATCCGACAGGGACCACTGAAGCTTTCTTT.

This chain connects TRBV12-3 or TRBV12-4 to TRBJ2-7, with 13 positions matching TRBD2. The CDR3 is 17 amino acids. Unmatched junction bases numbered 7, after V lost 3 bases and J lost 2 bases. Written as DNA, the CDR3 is TGTGCCAGCAGTTTTAAGACTAGCGGGAGGCCGACCTACGAGCAGTACTTC. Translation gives CASSFKTSGRPTYEQYF.

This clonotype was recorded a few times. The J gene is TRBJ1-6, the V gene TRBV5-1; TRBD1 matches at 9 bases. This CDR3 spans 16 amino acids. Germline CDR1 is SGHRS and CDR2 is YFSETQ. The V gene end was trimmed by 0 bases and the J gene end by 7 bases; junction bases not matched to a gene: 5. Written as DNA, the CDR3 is TGCGCCAGCAGCTTGGACACCGGGACAGGGAATTCACCCCTCCACTTT. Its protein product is CASSLDTGTGNSPLHF. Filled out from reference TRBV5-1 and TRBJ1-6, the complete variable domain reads KAGVTQTPRYLIKTRGQQVTLSCSPISGHRSVSWYQQTPGQGLQFLFEYFSETQRNKGNFPGRFSGRQFSNSRSEMNVSTLELGDSALYLCASSLDTGTGNSPLHFGNGTRLTVT.

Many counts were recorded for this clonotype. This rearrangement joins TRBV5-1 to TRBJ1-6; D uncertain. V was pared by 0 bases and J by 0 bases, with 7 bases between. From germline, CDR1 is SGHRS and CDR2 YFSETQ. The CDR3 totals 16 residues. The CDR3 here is CASSLDWISYNSPLHF. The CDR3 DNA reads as TGCGCCAGCAGCTTGGACTGGATCTCCTATAATTCACCCCTCCACTTT.

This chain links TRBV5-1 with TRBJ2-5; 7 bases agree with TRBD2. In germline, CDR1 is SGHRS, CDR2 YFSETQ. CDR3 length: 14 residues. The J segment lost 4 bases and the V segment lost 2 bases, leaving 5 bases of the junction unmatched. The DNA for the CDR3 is TGCGCCAGCAGCTTCATCGGGGGGTTAGAGACCCAGTACTTC. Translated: CASSFIGGLETQYF. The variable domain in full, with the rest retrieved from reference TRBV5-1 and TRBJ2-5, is KAGVTQTPRYLIKTRGQQVTLSCSPISGHRSVSWYQQTPGQGLQFLFEYFSETQRNKGNFPGRFSGRQFSNSRSEMNVSTLELGDSALYLCASSFIGGLETQYFGPGTRLLVL.